Shown below are 25 T cell receptor beta chains from a single sample sequenced in a study of T cells in Graves' hyperthyroidism and ophthalmopathy. The investigators amplified TCR beta CDR3 regions from RNA transcripts. First-round RT-PCR targeting the TCR CDR3 was performed with the HTBI primer set. One entry per CDR3 protein, called by TCRdb with MiXCR from the multiplex PCR reads. The sample has some 460,000 distinct CDR3 sequences, approximately 14% seen once. The sample consisted of blood. These receptor sequences come from a woman between 18 and 29 years old with Graves' hyperthyroidism.

This clonotype was recorded a few times. The chain has TRBV10-2 and TRBJ2-7; 11 bases map to TRBD2. The CDR3 runs 19 residues. Germline CDR1 reads WSHSY; CDR2 reads SAAADI. V shed 4 bases, J shed 2 bases, and the junction held 16 bases outside the gene matches. Here the CDR3 DNA reads TGCGCCAGCAGTGGAGGGGGCTCTAGCGGGAGGCCTTTCACCTACGAGCAGTACTTC. Amino acids: CASSGGGSSGRPFTYEQYF.

V and J are TRBV10-3 and TRBJ1-1; 9 bases align to TRBD1. CDR1 is ENHRY, CDR2 SYGVKD, per germline. The CDR3 contains 14 residues. V was clipped by 11 bases and J by 4 bases; unmatched bases: 11. CDR3 amino acids: CAAAGTGISTEAFF. In DNA form, the CDR3 reads TGTGCCGCCGCCGGGACAGGGATTAGCACTGAAGCTTTCTTT.

To note about this clonotype: Given a much more abundant clone one base away, this may be a read error. The chain's CDR3 is CVSSASSGEQFF. CDR3 sequence (DNA): TGTGTCAGCAGCGCCAGCAGTGGGGAGCAGTTCTTC. The J gene is TRBJ2-1, the V gene TRBV7-3; the D is unclear. Germline lookup yields CDR1 SGHTA and CDR2 FQGTGA. The CDR3 spans 12 residues.

This clonotype was detected a few times. The chain is built from TRBV3-1 and TRBJ1-5; a possible D gene is TRBD1 (5 bases). This CDR3 comprises 15 residues. Trimming took off 3 bases at V and 6 bases at J, with 15 bases between the two ends. CDR1 and CDR2 from the germline V gene are LGHDT and YNNKEL (reference sequence). In DNA form, the CDR3 reads TGTGCCAGCAGCCAGGCGGGGGGACTTGGTCAGCCCCAGCATTTT. As protein: CASSQAGGLGQPQHF.

This clonotype was counted between two and nine times. The gene calls are TRBV6-4 and TRBJ2-2, with 15 bases aligning to TRBD2. This CDR3 spans 19 amino acids. Germline V CDR1 and CDR2: MRHNA, SNTAGT. V dropped 7 bases and J dropped 6; count of bases not matched to a gene: 15. CDR3 loop: CASKRTSGRAEERSGELFF. DNA of the CDR3: TGTGCCAGCAAGAGGACTAGCGGGAGGGCCGAGGAGAGGTCCGGGGAGCTGTTTTTT.

The CDR3 DNA is TGTGCCAGCAGTTTTTGGGGCGGGGGAAGTGAGCAGTTCTTC. Translating it yields CASSFWGGGSEQFF. The chain joins TRBV12-3 or TRBV12-4 to TRBJ2-1, with TRBD2 matching over 7 bases. The CDR3 has 14 amino acids. Germline trimming cut 3 bases from V and 9 bases from J; bases unmatched to any gene: 8.

The chain has TRBV19 and TRBJ2-3; D remains ambiguous. The CDR3 runs 16 residues. Germline V gives CDR1 LNHDA, CDR2 SQIVND (reference sequence). Trimming left V 7 bases short and J 1 base short, with 18 bases between. DNA for the CDR3: TGTGCCAGTAAACACTCGAACCTTCGGGGCACAGATACGCAGTATTTT. This translates into CASKHSNLRGTDTQYF.

This clonotype occurred many times. The chain combines TRBV10-3 with TRBJ2-7; 10 bases line up with TRBD2. Germline CDR1 and CDR2: ENHRY and SYGVKD. The CDR3 loop spans 15 amino acids. The V and J ends lost 6 bases and 2 bases, in that order; junction bases with no gene match: 7. The CDR3 region has the DNA TGTGCCATCAGACGGACTACTAGCGGGACCTACGAGCAGTACTTC. Amino acid sequence: CAIRRTTSGTYEQYF.

Only a few counts were recorded for this clonotype. The genes are TRBV6-1 and TRBJ2-5; 7 bases align to TRBD1. V trimming: 5 bases; J trimming: 7 bases; junction bases outside the gene matches: 10. The CDR3 consists of 14 residues. Per the germline V gene, CDR1 is MNHNS and CDR2 is SASEGT. The CDR3 protein is CASSWGQFVWTQYF. The CDR3 DNA reads TGTGCCAGCAGTTGGGGACAGTTCGTGTGGACCCAGTACTTC.

This clonotype was seen only a few times. The chain recombines TRBV29-1 with TRBJ1-2, with D unresolved. Trimming stripped 1 base from V and 0 bases from J, with 12 bases between. Germline CDR1 is SQVTM and CDR2 is ANQGSEA. CDR3 length: 15 amino acids. CDR3 sequence (DNA): TGCAGCGTTGAAGGGACCCGGAGAGCTAACTATGGCTACACCTTC. Protein: CSVEGTRRANYGYTF.

The rearrangement links TRBV24-1 to TRBJ2-1, with 10 nucleotides matching TRBD2. Germline trimming cut 5 bases from V and 6 bases from J; bases unmatched to any gene: 9. This CDR3 spans 16 amino acids. Germline CDR1 reads KGHDR; CDR2 reads SFDVKD. The CDR3 spells CATSGTGIAGGNEQFF. The CDR3 nucleotides read TGTGCCACCAGTGGGACAGGGATAGCGGGAGGCAATGAGCAGTTCTTC.

This clonotype was detected many times. CDR3 nucleotides: TGTGCCAGCGGTTCCGGGACAGGAGCCCTCCAGACCCAGTACTTC. This sequence encodes CASGSGTGALQTQYF. J is TRBJ2-5 and V is TRBV28, with TRBD1 matching over 8 bases. CDR1 and CDR2 from the germline V gene are MDHEN and SYDVKM. The CDR3 spans 15 residues. V lost 8 bases to trimming and J lost 6 bases; unmatched junction nucleotides: 14.

This clonotype was observed at least ten times. CDR3 sequence reads: CASSPDRGNYGYTF. The CDR3 bases are TGTGCCAGCAGTCCGGACAGGGGGAACTATGGCTACACCTTC. The chain links TRBV18 to TRBJ1-2; 10 bases map to TRBD1. The germline V gene encodes CDR1 KGHSH and CDR2 LQKENI. The V gene end was trimmed by 8 bases and the J gene end by 2 bases; junction bases not matched to a gene: 5. The CDR3 consists of 14 residues.

The chain employs TRBV19 and TRBJ1-5, with D unresolved. The V end lost 3 bases, the J end lost 0 bases, and 9 bases lay between the germline ends. Germline loops: CDR1 LNHDA, CDR2 SQIVND (reference sequence). The CDR3 has 15 amino acids. DNA for the CDR3: TGTGCCAGTAGTATTATCCCGAATAGCAATCAGCCCCAGCATTTT. Translating it yields CASSIIPNSNQPQHF.

This clonotype was counted at least ten times. One end of the junction does not line up with germline, which may come from a read error. The V gene is TRBV6-2 or TRBV6-3, the J gene TRBJ1-1, with 7 bases aligning to TRBD1. There are 17 residues in the CDR3. Germline CDR1 and CDR2: MNHEY and SVGEGT. CDR3 bases: TGTGCCAGCAGCAACAGACAGGGATTTTTGCGGAACACTGAAGCTTTTTTT. The encoded protein is CASSNRQGFLRNTEAFF.

Note on this clonotype: Compared with germline, one end of the junction differs, possibly owing to a read error. The J gene is TRBJ2-4, the V gene TRBV19, with a possible D match to TRBD2 (6 bases). The CDR3 spans 16 residues. From germline, CDR1 is LNHDA and CDR2 SQIVND (reference sequence). CDR3 sequence (DNA): TGTGCCAGTAGTATGGAGGGCAGGTTAGCCGAAAACATTCAGTACTTC. Amino acid sequence: CASSMEGRLAENIQYF.

This clonotype has at least ten counts. V and J are TRBV20-1 and TRBJ1-5; D is possibly TRBD1 (6 bases). The CDR3 spans 13 residues. CDR1 and CDR2 (germline): DFQATT, SNEGSKA (reference sequence). V was clipped by 6 bases and J by 5 bases, with 14 bases between them. DNA of the CDR3: TGCAGTGCGAAGGGGGGGTATTATCAGCCCCAGCATTTT. The encoded protein is CSAKGGYYQPQHF.

This clonotype was found a few times. This sequence joins TRBV12-3 or TRBV12-4 and TRBJ2-1, with D maybe TRBD1 (5 bases). Trimming left V 2 bases short and J 2 bases short, with 13 bases between. The CDR3 extends over 16 amino acids. The CDR3, as DNA: TGTGCCAGCAGTTTAAATAAGGGGTCTGCCTACAATGAGCAGTTCTTC. Protein product: CASSLNKGSAYNEQFF.

This clonotype has ten or more counts. CDR3 coding DNA: TGTGCCAGCACCAGGGTGGGTGAGACCCAGTACTTC. Its protein product is CASTRVGETQYF. The V and J genes are TRBV2 and TRBJ2-5; possibly TRBD1 for D (5 bases). The CDR3 is 12 amino acids. V was clipped by 7 bases and J by 5 bases, with 11 bases between them. Germline V gene data show CDR1 as SNHLY and CDR2 as FYNNEI.

This clonotype was seen a single time. The genes are TRBV6-1 and TRBJ1-2, with D maybe TRBD1 (6 bases). The CDR3 is made up of 14 amino acids. CDR1 MNHNS and CDR2 SASEGT come from the germline V gene. V lost 6 bases and J 0 bases, leaving 11 bases between the germline ends. The CDR3 nucleotides read TGTGCCAGCAGCCCGGACAGCGCTAACTATGGCTACACCTTC. It specifies CASSPDSANYGYTF.

This clonotype was counted a few times. V usage is TRBV11-2 and J usage is TRBJ2-7; TRBD2 matches at 7 bases. The CDR3 sequence is 16 residues long. CDR1 is SGHAT and CDR2 is FQNNGV in the germline V gene. The V and J ends lost 6 bases and 0 bases, in that order; junction bases with no gene match: 11. The DNA for the CDR3 is TGTGCCAGCAGTGGGGGGATGGGACTACCCTCCTACGAGCAGTACTTC. This codes for CASSGGMGLPSYEQYF.

This clonotype was recorded at least ten times. V is TRBV3-1 and J is TRBJ1-5; D may be TRBD1 (5 bases). The CDR3 is 13 residues long. V was cut by 1 base and J by 9 bases, with 10 bases left in between. Germline assignment: CDR1 LGHDT and CDR2 YNNKEL (reference sequence). The CDR3 loop is CASSQVRGPPQHF. DNA of the CDR3: TGTGCCAGCAGCCAAGTAAGGGGACCGCCCCAGCATTTT.

This clonotype was counted between two and nine times. The gene calls are TRBV29-1 and TRBJ2-2, with D perhaps matching TRBD1 (6 bases). Germline loops: CDR1 SQVTM, CDR2 ANQGSEA. The CDR3 consists of 15 residues. V gave up 4 bases and J gave up 3 bases, with 15 bases separating them. CDR3 protein: CSVAGHPTDTGELFF. DNA of the CDR3: TGCAGCGTTGCGGGACACCCCACCGACACCGGGGAGCTGTTTTTT.

To note about this clonotype: With a much larger clone just one base away, this may be a read error. Here the CDR3 reads CAGSVAPGDDTEAFF. For the CDR3, the DNA is TGTGCCGGCAGTGTCGCTCCCGGGGATGACACTGAAGCTTTCTTT. The chain links TRBV2 to TRBJ1-1; D is undetermined. CDR3 size: 15 residues. Germline V gives CDR1 SNHLY, CDR2 FYNNEI. Together with reference TRBV2 and TRBJ1-1, the CDR3 gives the full variable domain: EPEVTQTPSHQVTQMGQEVILRCVPISNHLYFYWYRQILGQKVEFLVSFYNNEISEKSEIFDDQFSVERPDGSNFTLKIRSTKLEDSAMYFCAGSVAPGDDTEAFFGQGTRLTVV.

In its sample, this clonotype was seen many times. The V call is TRBV18, the J call TRBJ1-1; D gene uncertain. Deletions cut 2 bases from V and 4 bases from J, with 11 bases between. CDR3 length: 14 amino acids. Germline lookup yields CDR1 KGHSH and CDR2 LQKENI. In DNA, the CDR3 is TGTGCCAGCTCACCATCTAGGGTTGGCACTGAAGCTTTCTTT. It specifies CASSPSRVGTEAFF.